The T cell receptor (beta chain) described here comes from a study of blood T cell repertoires in COVID-19. Background on the study: PBMCs, B-cell-depleted T cells, or T cells were the source of the cDNA or gDNA that made up the material.

How the authors handled the data: Nucleated cell number was recorded as an estimate derived from reference gene primer amplification. Repertoires were generated with immunoSEQ multiplex PCR, while TCRdb's copy carries only in-frame clones and drops some. V, J and clone size are those of that table, while D and trimming were read from the DNA. In the table there are over 50,000 clones, around 82% of which are singletons. The CDR3 contains 16 residues. Per germline, CDR1 WSHSY and CDR2 SAAADI. Trimming stripped 5 bases from V and 0 bases from J, with 14 bases between. The chain employs TRBV10-2 and TRBJ1-3; D gene ambiguous. This clonotype originated in a man older than 75 with active or convalescent COVID-19. The specimen was peripheral blood. The CDR3 coding sequence is TGCGCCAGCAGTTTCGTAGGACTATCCTCTGGAAACACCATATATTTT. Translation gives CASSFVGLSSGNTIYF.